This T cell receptor (beta chain) was sequenced during a study of T cell changes during pregnancy in multiple sclerosis. CDR3 length: 12 residues. Germline lookup yields CDR1 SGHRS and CDR2 YFSETQ. With 7 bases removed from V and 5 bases from J, the gap between germline ends came to 13 bases. Some clones are missing from TCRdb's copy, which holds only in-frame ones; the method was immunoSEQ multiplex PCR. The data contain approximately 92,000 clones, 92% of them seen just once; the ten biggest clones take up approximately 1.4%. This receptor was obtained from a female donor with multiple sclerosis, enrolled in a pregnancy study. This rearrangement joins TRBV5-1 to TRBJ2-7, with D uncertain. The sequenced sample was peripheral blood, obtained in the first trimester of pregnancy. This CDR3 reads CASSSNLDEQYF. CDR3 coding DNA: TGCGCCAGCTCCTCCAACTTGGACGAGCAGTACTTC.